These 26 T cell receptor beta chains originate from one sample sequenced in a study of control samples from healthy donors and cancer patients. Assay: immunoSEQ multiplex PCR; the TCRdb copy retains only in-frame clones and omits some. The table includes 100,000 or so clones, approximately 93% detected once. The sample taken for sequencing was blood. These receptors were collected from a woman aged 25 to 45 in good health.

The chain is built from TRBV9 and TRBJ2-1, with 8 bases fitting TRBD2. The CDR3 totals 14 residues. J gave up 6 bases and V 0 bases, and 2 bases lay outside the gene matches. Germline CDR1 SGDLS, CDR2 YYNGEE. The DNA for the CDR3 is TGTGCCAGCAGCGTAGCGGGGGGGGTCAATGAGCAGTTCTTC. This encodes CASSVAGGVNEQFF. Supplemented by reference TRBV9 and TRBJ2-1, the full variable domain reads DSGVTQTPKHLITATGQRVTLRCSPRSGDLSVYWYQQSLDQGLQFLIQYYNGEERAKGNILERFSAQQFPDLHSELNLSSLELGDSALYFCASSVAGGVNEQFFGPGTRLTVL.

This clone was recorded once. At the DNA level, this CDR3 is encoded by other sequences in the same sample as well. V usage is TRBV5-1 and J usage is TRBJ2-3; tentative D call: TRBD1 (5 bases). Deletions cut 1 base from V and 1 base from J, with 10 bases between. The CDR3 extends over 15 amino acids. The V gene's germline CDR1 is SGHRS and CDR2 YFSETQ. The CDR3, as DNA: TGCGCCAGCAGCTTGTTTGGCAGGGGCACAGATACGCAGTATTTT. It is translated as CASSLFGRGTDTQYF. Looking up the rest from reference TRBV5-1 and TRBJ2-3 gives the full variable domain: KAGVTQTPRYLIKTRGQQVTLSCSPISGHRSVSWYQQTPGQGLQFLFEYFSETQRNKGNFPGRFSGRQFSNSRSEMNVSTLELGDSALYLCASSLFGRGTDTQYFGPGTRLTVL.

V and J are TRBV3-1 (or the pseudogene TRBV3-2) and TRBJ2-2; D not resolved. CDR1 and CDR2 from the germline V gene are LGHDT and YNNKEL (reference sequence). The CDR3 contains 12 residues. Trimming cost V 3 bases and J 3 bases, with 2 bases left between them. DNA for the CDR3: TGTGCCAGCAGCCACCACACCGGGGAGCTGTTTTTT. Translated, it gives CASSHHTGELFF.

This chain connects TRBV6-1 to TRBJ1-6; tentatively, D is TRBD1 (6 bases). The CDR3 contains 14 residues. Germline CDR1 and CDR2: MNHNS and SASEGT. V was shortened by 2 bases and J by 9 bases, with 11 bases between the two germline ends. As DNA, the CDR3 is TGTGCCAGCAGTGAATCAGGGGCAACTTCACCCCTCCACTTT. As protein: CASSESGATSPLHF.

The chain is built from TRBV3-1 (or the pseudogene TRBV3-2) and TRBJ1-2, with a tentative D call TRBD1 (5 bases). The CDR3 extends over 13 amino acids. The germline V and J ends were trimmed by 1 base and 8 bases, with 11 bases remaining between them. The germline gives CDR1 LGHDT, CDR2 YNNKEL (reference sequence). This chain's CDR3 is CASSQVSRDGYTF. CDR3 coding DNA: TGTGCCAGCAGCCAAGTGTCTAGGGACGGCTACACCTTC.

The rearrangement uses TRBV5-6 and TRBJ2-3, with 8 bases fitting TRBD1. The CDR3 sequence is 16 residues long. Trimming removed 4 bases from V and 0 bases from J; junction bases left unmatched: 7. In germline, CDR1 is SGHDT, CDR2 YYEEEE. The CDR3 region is CASSTFTGGSTDTQYF. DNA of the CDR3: TGTGCCAGCAGCACCTTTACAGGGGGAAGCACAGATACGCAGTATTTT.

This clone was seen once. CDR3 DNA: TGTGCCACCAGCAGAGGCCCTGAAGCTTTCTTT. Protein sequence: CATSRGPEAFF. This chain connects TRBV15 to TRBJ1-1; D not resolved. V lost 1 base to trimming and J lost 6 bases, with 3 bases between them. Germline CDR1 is LNHNV and CDR2 is YYDKDF (reference sequence). The CDR3 runs to 11 residues.

DNA of the CDR3: TGCGCCAGCAGCTTCAGGCCGGCGGGAGCCGGGGCCTACGAGCAGTACTTC. It yields the protein CASSFRPAGAGAYEQYF. The J gene is TRBJ2-7, the V gene TRBV5-1; 7 bases line up with TRBD2. The CDR3 is made up of 17 amino acids. J lost 2 bases, V lost 2 bases, and 13 bases had no gene match. Germline V CDR1 and CDR2: SGHRS, YFSETQ.

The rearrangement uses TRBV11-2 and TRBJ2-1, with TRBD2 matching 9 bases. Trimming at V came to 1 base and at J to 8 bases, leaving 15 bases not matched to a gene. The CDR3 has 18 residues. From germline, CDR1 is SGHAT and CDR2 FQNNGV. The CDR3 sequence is CASSLVGAGAGGAHEQFF. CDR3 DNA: TGTGCCAGCAGCTTAGTGGGTGCCGGGGCGGGAGGGGCCCATGAGCAGTTCTTC.

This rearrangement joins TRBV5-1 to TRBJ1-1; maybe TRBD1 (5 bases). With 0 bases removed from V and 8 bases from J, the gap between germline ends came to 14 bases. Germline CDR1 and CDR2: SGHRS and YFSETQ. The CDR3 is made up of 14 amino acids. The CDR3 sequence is CASSLAGAALEAFF. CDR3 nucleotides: TGCGCCAGCAGCTTGGCCGGGGCGGCTTTAGAAGCTTTCTTT.

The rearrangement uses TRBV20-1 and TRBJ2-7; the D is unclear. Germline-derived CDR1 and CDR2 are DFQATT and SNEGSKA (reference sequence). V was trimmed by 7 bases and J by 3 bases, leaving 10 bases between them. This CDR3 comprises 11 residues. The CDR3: CSGHGDYEQYF. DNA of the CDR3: TGCAGTGGTCATGGAGACTACGAGCAGTACTTC.

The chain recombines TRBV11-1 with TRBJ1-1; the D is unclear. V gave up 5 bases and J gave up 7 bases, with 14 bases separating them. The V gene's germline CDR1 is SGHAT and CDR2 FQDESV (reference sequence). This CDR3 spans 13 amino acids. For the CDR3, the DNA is TGTGCCAGCAGCCCTCTCCGGCTGAGTGAAGCTTTCTTT. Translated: CASSPLRLSEAFF.

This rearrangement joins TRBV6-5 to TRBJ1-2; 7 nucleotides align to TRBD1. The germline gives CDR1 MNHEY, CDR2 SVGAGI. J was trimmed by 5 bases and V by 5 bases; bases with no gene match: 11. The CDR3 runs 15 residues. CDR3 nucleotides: TGTGCCAGCAGTCCCCAAGGGGACAGCACATATGGCTACACCTTC. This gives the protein CASSPQGDSTYGYTF.

CDR3 residues: CASSLGSLAGGYEQFF. The CDR3 bases are TGCGCCAGCAGCTTGGGAAGCCTAGCGGGGGGATATGAGCAGTTCTTC. This chain uses TRBV5-1 with TRBJ2-1; 11 bases match TRBD2. In germline, CDR1 is SGHRS, CDR2 YFSETQ. The CDR3 is 16 residues long. With V trimmed by 0 bases and J by 8 bases, 7 bases remained unmatched.

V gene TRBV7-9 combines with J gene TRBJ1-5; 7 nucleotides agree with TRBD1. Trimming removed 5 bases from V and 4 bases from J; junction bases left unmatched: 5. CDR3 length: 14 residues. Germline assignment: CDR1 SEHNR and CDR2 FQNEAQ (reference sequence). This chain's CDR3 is CASSTGQQNQPQHF. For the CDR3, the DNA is TGTGCCAGCAGCACGGGACAGCAAAATCAGCCCCAGCATTTT.

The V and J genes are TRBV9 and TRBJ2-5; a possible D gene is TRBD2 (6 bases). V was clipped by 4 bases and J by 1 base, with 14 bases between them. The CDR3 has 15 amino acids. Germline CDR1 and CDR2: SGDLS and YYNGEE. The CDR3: CASSTTLATQETQYF. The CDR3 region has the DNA TGTGCCAGCAGCACCACCCTAGCGACCCAAGAGACCCAGTACTTC.

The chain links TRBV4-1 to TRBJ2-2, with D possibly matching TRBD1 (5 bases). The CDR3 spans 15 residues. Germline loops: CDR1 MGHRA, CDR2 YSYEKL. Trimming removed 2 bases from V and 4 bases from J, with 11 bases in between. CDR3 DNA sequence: TGCGCCAGCAGCCAATTCCAGGGTCCCACCGGGGAGCTGTTTTTT. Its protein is CASSQFQGPTGELFF.

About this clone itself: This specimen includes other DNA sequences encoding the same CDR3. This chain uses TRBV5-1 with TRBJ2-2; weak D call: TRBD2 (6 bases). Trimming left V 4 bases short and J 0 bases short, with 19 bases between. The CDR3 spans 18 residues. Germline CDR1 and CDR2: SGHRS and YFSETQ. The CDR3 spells CASSPHGSSVANTGELFF. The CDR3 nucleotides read TGCGCCAGCAGCCCTCATGGCTCTAGCGTTGCGAACACCGGGGAGCTGTTTTTT.

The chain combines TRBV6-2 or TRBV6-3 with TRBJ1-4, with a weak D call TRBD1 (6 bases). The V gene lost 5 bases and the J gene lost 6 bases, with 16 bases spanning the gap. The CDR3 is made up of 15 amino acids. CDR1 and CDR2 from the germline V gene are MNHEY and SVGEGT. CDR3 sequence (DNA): TGTGCCAGCAGTCTCCGGGGGCATGTCGATGAAAAACTGTTTTTT. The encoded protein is CASSLRGHVDEKLFF.

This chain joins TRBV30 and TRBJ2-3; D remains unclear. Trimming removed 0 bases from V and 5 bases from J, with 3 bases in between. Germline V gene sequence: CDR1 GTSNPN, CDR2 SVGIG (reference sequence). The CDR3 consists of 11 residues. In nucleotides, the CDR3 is TGTGCCTGGAGTGTTCTAGATACGCAGTATTTT. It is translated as CAWSVLDTQYF.

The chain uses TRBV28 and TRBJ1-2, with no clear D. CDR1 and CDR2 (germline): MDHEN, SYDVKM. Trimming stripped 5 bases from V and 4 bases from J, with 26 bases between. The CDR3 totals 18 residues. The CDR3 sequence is CASSVPGGTKNSAYGYTF. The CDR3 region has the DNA TGTGCCAGCAGTGTACCGGGCGGAACAAAAAATTCTGCCTATGGCTACACCTTC.

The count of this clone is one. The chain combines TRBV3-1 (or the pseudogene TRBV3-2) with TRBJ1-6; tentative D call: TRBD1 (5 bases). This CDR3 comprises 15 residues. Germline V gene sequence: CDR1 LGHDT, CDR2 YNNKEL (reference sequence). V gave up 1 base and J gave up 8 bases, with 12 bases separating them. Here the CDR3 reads CASSQVRGWDSPLHF. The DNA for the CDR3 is TGTGCCAGCAGCCAAGTGCGGGGGTGGGATTCACCCCTCCACTTT.

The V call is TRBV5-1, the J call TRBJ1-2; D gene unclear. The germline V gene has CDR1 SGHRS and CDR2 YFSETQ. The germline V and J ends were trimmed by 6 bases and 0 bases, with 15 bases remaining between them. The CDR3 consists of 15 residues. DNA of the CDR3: TGCGCCAGCACAACCAGCCCGGATGCTAACTATGGCTACACCTTC. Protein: CASTTSPDANYGYTF.

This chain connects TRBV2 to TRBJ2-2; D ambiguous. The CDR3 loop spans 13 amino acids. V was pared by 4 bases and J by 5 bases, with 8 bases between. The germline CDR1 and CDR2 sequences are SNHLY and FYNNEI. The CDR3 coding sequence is TGTGCCAGCAGTGTGTTAGGTACCGGGGAGCTGTTTTTT. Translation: CASSVLGTGELFF.

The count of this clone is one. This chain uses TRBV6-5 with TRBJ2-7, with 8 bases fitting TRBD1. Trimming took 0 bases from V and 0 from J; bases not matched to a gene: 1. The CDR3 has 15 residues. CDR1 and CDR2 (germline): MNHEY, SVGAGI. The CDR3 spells CASSYSGQGSYEQYF. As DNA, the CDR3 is TGTGCCAGCAGTTACTCCGGACAGGGCTCCTACGAGCAGTACTTC.

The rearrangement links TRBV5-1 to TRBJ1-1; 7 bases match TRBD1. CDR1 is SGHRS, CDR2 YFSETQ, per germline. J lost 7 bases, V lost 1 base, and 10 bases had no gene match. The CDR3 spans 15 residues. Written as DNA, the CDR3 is TGCGCCAGCAGCTTGCGGACAGGAGGGTACGGTGAAGCTTTCTTT. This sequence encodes CASSLRTGGYGEAFF.